These T cell receptor beta chains were read from a single sample in a study of control samples from healthy donors and cancer patients. Profiled with immunoSEQ multiplex PCR; TCRdb holds only in-frame clones, not every one. The sample contains some 150,000 clones, just under 95% of which appear only once. The sequencing input was PBMCs. These receptors were taken from a man aged 55 to 70 with colorectal cancer. The CDR3 runs from the conserved cysteine through the conserved F or W. D genes are given only for firm matches. Expanded clones are given a class, and other clones once, few, many or no size at all.

>-|TRBJ1-1|TRBV4-2|TRBD1
TGTGCCAGCAGCCAAGAGGATGACAGGGGGGCGGCATTTTACACTGAAGCTTTCTTT
CASSQEDDRGAAFYTEAFF
>-|TRBJ1-1|TRBV5-1|-
TGCGCCAGCAGCTTAATAAAGACAGACTCGAACACTGAAGCTTTCTTT
CASSLIKTDSNTEAFF
>-|TRBJ2-3|TRBV3-1/TRBV3-2|TRBD2
TGTGCCAGCAGCCCCTCGGGGGGAGGGACCGATACGCAGTATTTT
CASSPSGGGTDTQYF
>once|TRBJ1-5|TRBV10-3|-
TGTGCCATCAGTGATCTGGGTAGCAATCAGCCCCAGCATTTT
CAISDLGSNQPQHF
>once|TRBJ1-2|TRBV5-1|-
TGCGCCAGCAGCCTATGGACGGGCAGCAACTATGGCTACACCTTC
CASSLWTGSNYGYTF
>-|TRBJ2-1|TRBV19|TRBD2
TGTGCCAGTACCCCAGCGGGGGGGCCGTACAATGAGCAGTTCTTC
CASTPAGGPYNEQFF
>-|TRBJ1-1|TRBV19|-
TGTGCCAGTAGTATGGGGGAGTTCGGTGAAGCTTTCTTT
CASSMGEFGEAFF
>-|TRBJ1-4|TRBV19|-
TGTGCCAGTAGTACCTCCGATTCGAATGAAAAACTGTTTTTT
CASSTSDSNEKLFF
>-|TRBJ2-6|TRBV19|TRBD1
TGTGCCAGTAGTCTCTCCAGGGGGACTGGGGCCAACGTCCTGACTTTC
CASSLSRGTGANVLTF
>-|TRBJ1-2|TRBV9|-
TGTGCCAGCAGCGGTCGGGGTAACTATGGCTACACCTTC
CASSGRGNYGYTF
>few|TRBJ2-1|TRBV21-1|-
TGTGCCAGCAGCAAAGGAGGACTCGGCAATGAGCAGTTCTTC
CASSKGGLGNEQFF
>-|TRBJ2-7|TRBV2|-
TGTGCCAGCAGTGAAGACGGGGGCCCCAACTACGAGCAGTACTTC
CASSEDGGPNYEQYF
>-|TRBJ2-3|TRBV5-6|TRBD2
TGTGCCAGCAGGTTGGGGGGGGGCACAGATACGCAGTATTTT
CASRLGGGTDTQYF
>-|TRBJ1-4|TRBV5-8|-
TGTGCCAGCAGCCCGCGACACCTCGGGGGGGGTGAAAAACTGTTTTTT
CASSPRHLGGGEKLFF
>once|TRBJ1-5|TRBV11-2|-
TGTGCCAGCAGCTTTGGGACTGGACGGATCAATCAGCCCCAGCATTTT
CASSFGTGRINQPQHF
>-|TRBJ2-3|TRBV19|-
TGTGCCAGTACCTCACCACTAGACGCAGGCACAGATACGCAGTATTTT
CASTSPLDAGTDTQYF
>-|TRBJ2-4|TRBV19|TRBD2
TGTGCCAGTAGTATAGGGCGGATAGCGGGGGGGTTAGCCAAAAACATTCAGTACTTC
CASSIGRIAGGLAKNIQYF
>-|TRBJ1-5|TRBV19|-
TGTGCCAGTAGCAAGGGTCGCCTACAGGGAAGTCAGCCCCAGCATTTT
CASSKGRLQGSQPQHF
>-|TRBJ2-2|TRBV18|-
TGTGCCAGCTCACCACCTTCAATTGCCGGGGAGCTGTTTTTT
CASSPPSIAGELFF
>-|TRBJ1-1|TRBV7-9|TRBD1
TGTGCCAGCAGCCTCAGGGGGGTTGAAGCTTTCTTT
CASSLRGVEAFF
>-|TRBJ1-6|TRBV30|-
TGTGCCTGGAGTACGGGGGTCAACAGGAATTCACCCCTCCACTTT
CAWSTGVNRNSPLHF
>-|TRBJ1-2|TRBV2|-
TGTGCCAGCAGTCGCTACCAGGACGGGAACTATGGCTACACCTTC
CASSRYQDGNYGYTF
>-|TRBJ1-1|TRBV7-2|-
TGTGCCAGCAGCTTAGGGGAGGCGAACACTGAAGCTTTCTTT
CASSLGEANTEAFF
>-|TRBJ2-7|TRBV18|-
TGTGCCAGCTCACCCGACCGTTACGAGCAGTACTTC
CASSPDRYEQYF
>-|TRBJ1-2|TRBV4-2|-
TGTGCCAGCAGCGGGACGGTCTATGGCTACACCTTC
CASSGTVYGYTF
>-|TRBJ2-5|TRBV9|-
TGTGCCAGCAGCGGAACTCCCCACCCGCCAGAGACCCAGTACTTC
CASSGTPHPPETQYF
>-|TRBJ1-2|TRBV5-4|-
TGTGCCAGCAGCCCTGGTCTCGAGCTCTATGGCTACACCTTC
CASSPGLELYGYTF
>once|TRBJ2-7|TRBV6-2/TRBV6-3|-
TGTGCCAGCAGTTACTCGGCGACCCGCCCCGGGACACCTTCCTACGAGCAGTACTTC
CASSYSATRPGTPSYEQYF
>-|TRBJ1-1|TRBV6-5|-
TGTGCCAGCAGGCTGGTTGAAGCTTTCTTT
CASRLVEAFF
>once|TRBJ1-4|TRBV9|TRBD1
TGTGCCAGCTCCTATATGGCACCCGGACAGGTGAAAGCAACTAATGAAAAACTGTTTTTT
CASSYMAPGQVKATNEKLFF
>once|TRBJ1-1|TRBV3-1/TRBV3-2|-
TGTGCCAGCAGCCTAGTTCGGGGCTCCACTGAAGCTTTCTTT
CASSLVRGSTEAFF
>-|TRBJ2-5|TRBV10-2|TRBD1
TGCGCCAGCAGCGTACCGGGACAGGGTGGAGAGACCCAGTACTTC
CASSVPGQGGETQYF
>once|TRBJ2-5|TRBV6-1|TRBD1
TGTGCCAGCAGTGAAGGCCAGGGGGCTGAGACCCAGTACTTC
CASSEGQGAETQYF
>-|TRBJ1-2|TRBV28|-
TGTGCCAGCAGTTTACCAGCCCACAGCTATGGCTACACCTTC
CASSLPAHSYGYTF
>-|TRBJ1-2|TRBV6-6|-
TGTGCCAGCAGTTACCCGACAGCTGAATATGGCTACACCTTC
CASSYPTAEYGYTF
>-|TRBJ2-5|TRBV6-2/TRBV6-3|-
TGTGCCAGCAGTTACTCGACAAGGGGGCAAGAGACCCAGTACTTC
CASSYSTRGQETQYF
>once|TRBJ1-5|TRBV27|-
TGTGCCAGCAGTTTAGTTTACGATCAGCCCCAGCATTTT
CASSLVYDQPQHF
>-|TRBJ1-5|TRBV30|-
TGTGCCTGGAGTGGCACCCCGTATCAGCCCCAGCATTTT
CAWSGTPYQPQHF
>-|TRBJ2-5|TRBV7-2|TRBD2
TGTGCCAGCAGCCCTAAGGTGGGGGGGAGGGAGACCCAGTACTTC
CASSPKVGGRETQYF
>-|TRBJ1-2|TRBV19|TRBD1
TGTGCCAGTACAATCGGTGCCGGGACAGGGGGCTACACCTTC
CASTIGAGTGGYTF
>-|TRBJ2-7|TRBV28|-
TGTGCCAGCAGTTTCCTTCAAGGGGTTACCAACGAGCAGTACTTC
CASSFLQGVTNEQYF
>-|TRBJ1-1|TRBV13|-
TGTGCCAGCAGCTTTTCGACAGGACAGAACACTGAAGCTTTCTTT
CASSFSTGQNTEAFF
>-|TRBJ2-1|TRBV7-7|TRBD2
TGTGCCAGCAGTTCAAGGGCGGGGGGTTACAATGAGCAGTTCTTC
CASSSRAGGYNEQFF
>few|TRBJ1-1|TRBV10-3|-
TGTGCCATCGGTGATAGTACCCTTGAAGCTTTCTTT
CAIGDSTLEAFF
>-|TRBJ1-5|TRBV3-1/TRBV3-2|-
TGTGCCAGCAGCCAAGCCCTAAGGGGCCCCCAGCATTTT
CASSQALRGPQHF
>-|TRBJ2-1|TRBV19|TRBD2
TGTGCCGCTGGGAGGGAGGGTTGGGACAATGAGCAGTTCTTC
CAAGREGWDNEQFF